The 20 T cell receptor beta chains given below trace back to one sample, sequenced in a study of blood T cell repertoires in COVID-19. The repertoire was sequenced with immunoSEQ multiplex PCR; TCRdb's copy has only in-frame clones and lacks some. Seen here are fewer than 250,000 clones, approximately 90% observed once, and the top ten hold 0.75% to 1%. Input material: peripheral blood. Receptors originate from a man between 60 and 70 years old with COVID-19, enrolled during active disease.

This clone was observed a single time. This chain uses TRBV30 with TRBJ2-5, with 7 bases identical to TRBD1. The V segment lost 0 bases and the J segment 4 bases; nucleotides outside the gene matches: 5. The germline V gene has CDR1 GTSNPN and CDR2 SVGIG (reference sequence). The CDR3 spans 14 residues. The CDR3 region has the DNA TGTGCCTGGAGTGTACTTGCAGGGGGAGAGACCCAGTACTTC. This codes for CAWSVLAGGETQYF.

J is TRBJ1-2 and V is TRBV12-3 or TRBV12-4, with D unclear. The CDR3 contains 11 residues. Trimming took 6 bases from V and 8 from J, leaving 10 bases between them. CDR3 region: CASRADLGYTF. The CDR3 DNA reads as TGTGCCAGCAGGGCGGATCTCGGCTACACCTTC.

This chain uses TRBV18 with TRBJ2-1, with TRBD2 matching 7 bases. The germline gives CDR1 KGHSH, CDR2 LQKENI. This CDR3 comprises 14 residues. With 0 bases clipped from V and 7 bases from J, the junction kept 3 bases outside the gene matches. CDR3 sequence reads: CASSPPSGGNEQFF. CDR3 DNA sequence: TGTGCCAGCTCACCACCCTCGGGGGGAAATGAGCAGTTCTTC. Combining the CDR3 with reference TRBV18 and TRBJ2-1 gives the whole variable domain NAGVMQNPRHLVRRRGQEARLRCSPMKGHSHVYWYRQLPEEGLKFMVYLQKENIIDESGMPKERFSAEFPKEGPSILRIQQVVRGDSAAYFCASSPPSGGNEQFFGPGTRLTVL.

The chain links TRBV7-9 to TRBJ2-5; D unresolved. The CDR3 totals 11 residues. The V gene lost 5 bases and the J gene lost 5 bases, with 6 bases spanning the gap. Germline V lookup: CDR1 SEHNR, CDR2 FQNEAQ (reference sequence). This chain's CDR3 is CASSRAETQYF. CDR3 coding DNA: TGTGCCAGCAGCCGAGCGGAGACCCAGTACTTC.

This clone has just one count. The chain has TRBV18 and TRBJ1-3; possible D gene TRBD1, 6 bases. The CDR3 length is 15 residues. The V end was cut by 3 bases, the J end by 2 bases, with 11 bases between. Germline CDR1 and CDR2: KGHSH and LQKENI. This chain's CDR3 is CASSPAGATGNTIYF. CDR3 bases: TGTGCCAGCTCACCGGCGGGGGCAACTGGAAACACCATATATTTT.

The genes are TRBV7-8 and TRBJ2-1, with a possible D match to TRBD2 (5 bases). CDR1 SGHVS and CDR2 FQNEAQ come from the germline V gene. The CDR3 has 15 residues. The V end lost 6 bases, the J end lost 10 bases, and 22 bases lay between the germline ends. The CDR3 here is CASSNPGRALGEQFF. DNA for the CDR3: TGTGCCAGCAGTAATCCCGGGCGGGCACTCGGGGAGCAGTTCTTC.

The chain has TRBV9 and TRBJ1-1, with TRBD1 matching 7 bases. V was pared by 3 bases and J by 4 bases, with 3 bases of the junction left unmatched. The CDR3 extends over 13 amino acids. The germline V gene encodes CDR1 SGDLS and CDR2 YYNGEE. This CDR3 reads CASSAGGFTEAFF. In DNA, the CDR3 is TGTGCCAGCAGCGCAGGGGGGTTCACTGAAGCTTTCTTT. The full variable domain, completed using reference TRBV9 and TRBJ1-1, is DSGVTQTPKHLITATGQRVTLRCSPRSGDLSVYWYQQSLDQGLQFLIQYYNGEERAKGNILERFSAQQFPDLHSELNLSSLELGDSALYFCASSAGGFTEAFFGQGTRLTVV.

This chain uses TRBV30 with TRBJ2-1, with 10 bases matching TRBD1. CDR1 GTSNPN and CDR2 SVGIG come from the germline V gene (reference sequence). V shed 1 base, J shed 9 bases, and the junction held 6 bases outside the gene matches. The CDR3 contains 14 residues. The CDR3 DNA is TGTGCCTGGAGTGCAGGACAGGGGGGGAGTGAGCAGTTCTTC. Protein: CAWSAGQGGSEQFF.

This clone was found once. CDR3 residues: CASSVGQGGNIQYF. The CDR3 DNA reads as TGTGCCAGCAGCGTAGGACAGGGGGGGAACATTCAGTACTTC. The J gene is TRBJ2-4, the V gene TRBV9, with 9 bases identical to TRBD1. CDR1 is SGDLS, CDR2 YYNGEE, per germline. CDR3 length: 14 amino acids. The ends lost 0 bases at V and 7 bases at J; junction bases unmatched: 2. Full variable domain (missing parts from reference TRBV9 and TRBJ2-4): DSGVTQTPKHLITATGQRVTLRCSPRSGDLSVYWYQQSLDQGLQFLIQYYNGEERAKGNILERFSAQQFPDLHSELNLSSLELGDSALYFCASSVGQGGNIQYFGAGTRLSVL.

The chain couples TRBV6-6 to TRBJ2-4, with 11 nucleotides matching TRBD1. Germline V lookup: CDR1 MNHNY, CDR2 SVGAGI (reference sequence). The CDR3 contains 20 residues. Unmatched junction bases numbered 16, after V lost 5 bases and J lost 1 base. DNA for the CDR3: TGTGCCAGCAGTCCACGAGCCGGACAGGGGGCGCAAGGTGCCAAAAACATTCAGTACTTC. Amino acids: CASSPRAGQGAQGAKNIQYF.

The V gene is TRBV30, the J gene TRBJ1-3; TRBD1 aligns across 8 bases. Germline lookup yields CDR1 GTSNPN and CDR2 SVGIG (reference sequence). Trimming removed 4 bases from V and 2 bases from J; junction bases left unmatched: 1. The CDR3 has 13 residues. Here the CDR3 DNA reads TGTGCCTGGAACAGGGGGACTGGAAACACCATATATTTT. Protein sequence: CAWNRGTGNTIYF. The whole variable domain, remainder taken from reference TRBV30 and TRBJ1-3, is SQTIHQWPATLVQPVGSPLSLECTVEGTSNPNLYWYRQAAGRGLQLLFYSVGIGQISSEVPQNLSASRPQDRQFILSSKKLLLSDSGFYLCAWNRGTGNTIYFGEGSWLTVV.

This clone was picked up one time. The V and J genes are TRBV28 and TRBJ1-6; D might be TRBD1 (6 bases). The ends were cut back, 4 bases at V and 6 bases at J, with 7 bases in the middle. The CDR3 is made up of 13 amino acids. Germline V CDR1 and CDR2: MDHEN, SYDVKM. In DNA form, the CDR3 reads TGTGCCAGCAGTTCGGACAGTAATTCACCCCTCCACTTT. It is translated as CASSSDSNSPLHF.

The V call is TRBV6-6, the J call TRBJ2-1; 15 nucleotides align to TRBD2. Germline lookup yields CDR1 MNHNY and CDR2 SVGAGI (reference sequence). This CDR3 is 19 amino acids long. V was clipped by 5 bases and J by 7 bases; unmatched bases: 15. The CDR3 spells CASSQSRTSGRAVENEQFF. In nucleotides, the CDR3 is TGTGCCAGCAGTCAAAGCCGGACTAGCGGGAGGGCCGTGGAAAATGAGCAGTTCTTC.

As DNA, the CDR3 is TGCGCCAGCACCAGGGACAGGGGGGATGGCTACACCTTC. Its translation is CASTRDRGDGYTF. The chain joins TRBV10-2 to TRBJ1-2, with 11 positions matching TRBD1. V lost 7 bases, J lost 6 bases, and 4 bases stayed unmatched. Looked up from germline, CDR1 is WSHSY and CDR2 is SAAADI. This CDR3 has 13 residues.

The chain recombines TRBV29-1 with TRBJ1-2, with TRBD1 as a possible D gene (5 bases). Per the germline V gene, CDR1 is SQVTM and CDR2 is ANQGSEA. The CDR3 is 12 residues long. Trimming shortened V by 5 bases and J by 5 bases, and 12 bases separated the two germline ends. The DNA for the CDR3 is TGCAGCGTTCTCCAGGGAGGATATGGCTACACCTTC. It encodes CSVLQGGYGYTF.

The chain joins TRBV7-9 to TRBJ2-7, with 7 bases lining up with TRBD2. This CDR3 is 14 amino acids long. V lost 5 bases to trimming and J lost 6 bases; unmatched junction nucleotides: 10. The germline V gene encodes CDR1 SEHNR and CDR2 FQNEAQ (reference sequence). CDR3 DNA sequence: TGTGCCAGCAGCCCGGGACTAAGACGTCTCGAGCAGTACTTC. Protein: CASSPGLRRLEQYF.

J is TRBJ2-5 and V is TRBV28; D might be TRBD2 (6 bases). The CDR3 extends over 13 amino acids. Per the germline V gene, CDR1 is MDHEN and CDR2 is SYDVKM. Trimming stripped 2 bases from V and 2 bases from J, with 6 bases between. CDR3 amino acids: CASSLGGQETQYF. The CDR3 coding sequence is TGTGCCAGCAGTTTAGGGGGGCAAGAGACCCAGTACTTC. Complete variable domain (other parts from reference TRBV28 and TRBJ2-5): DVKVTQSSRYLVKRTGEKVFLECVQDMDHENMFWYRQDPGLGLRLIYFSYDVKMKEKGDIPEGYSVSREKKERFSLILESASTNQTSMYLCASSLGGQETQYFGPGTRLLVL.

This chain joins TRBV19 and TRBJ2-1, with 7 positions matching TRBD2. Trimming at V came to 5 bases and at J to 8 bases, leaving 9 bases not matched to a gene. Germline loops: CDR1 LNHDA, CDR2 SQIVND (reference sequence). The CDR3 is made up of 14 amino acids. CDR3 sequence (DNA): TGTGCCAGTAGTCTGCAGCGGGACTTGTATGAGCAGTTCTTC. Amino acids: CASSLQRDLYEQFF.

The rearrangement uses TRBV2 and TRBJ1-1, with 8 bases that match TRBD1. The ends lost 6 bases at V and 5 bases at J; junction bases unmatched: 8. The germline V gene encodes CDR1 SNHLY and CDR2 FYNNEI. This CDR3 comprises 14 residues. The CDR3 reads CASSHGDRFTEAFF. DNA for the CDR3: TGTGCCAGCAGCCATGGGGACAGGTTTACTGAAGCTTTCTTT.

The V gene is TRBV18, the J gene TRBJ2-1; D unclear. Trimming pared 1 base from V and 5 bases from J, leaving 15 bases between. The CDR3 runs 16 residues. CDR1 and CDR2 (germline): KGHSH, LQKENI. The CDR3 nucleotides are TGTGCCAGCTCACCACTGGTCACAGCCTTAGACAATGAGCAGTTCTTC. It specifies CASSPLVTALDNEQFF.